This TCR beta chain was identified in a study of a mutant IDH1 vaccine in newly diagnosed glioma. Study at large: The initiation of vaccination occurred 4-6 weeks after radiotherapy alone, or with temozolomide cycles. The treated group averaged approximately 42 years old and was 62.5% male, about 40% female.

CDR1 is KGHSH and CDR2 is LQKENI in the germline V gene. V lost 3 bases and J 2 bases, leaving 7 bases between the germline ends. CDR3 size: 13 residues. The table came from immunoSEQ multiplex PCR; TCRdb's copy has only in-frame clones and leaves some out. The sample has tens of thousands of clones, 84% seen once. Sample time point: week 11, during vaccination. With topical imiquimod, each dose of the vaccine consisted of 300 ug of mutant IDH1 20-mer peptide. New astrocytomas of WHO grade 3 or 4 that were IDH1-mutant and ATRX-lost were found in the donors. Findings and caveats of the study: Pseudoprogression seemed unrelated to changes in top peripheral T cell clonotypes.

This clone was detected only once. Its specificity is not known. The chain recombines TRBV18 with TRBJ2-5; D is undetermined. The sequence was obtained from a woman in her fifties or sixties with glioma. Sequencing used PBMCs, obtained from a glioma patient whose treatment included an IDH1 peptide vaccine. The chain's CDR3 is CASSPAMQETQYF. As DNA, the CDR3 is TGTGCCAGCTCACCGGCTATGCAAGAGACCCAGTACTTC.